The clone carrying this TCR beta chain occurred a few times. The data stem from a study of blood T cell repertoires in COVID-19. Study at large: There were acute and convalescent COVID-19 samples, and they came from the United States, Italy and Spain.

Clones were read by immunoSEQ multiplex PCR, and TCRdb kept only the in-frame ones, dropping some. This sample has fewer than 250,000 clones, with 70% to 90% found just once. This CDR3 is built from 13 residues. Sequencing was done on a sample of peripheral blood. V usage is TRBV1 and J usage is TRBJ2-5; no DNA check was done on the table's D call, TRBD2. TRBV1 is a pseudogene segment. This receptor was identified in a woman in her 70s with active or convalescent COVID-19. The CDR3 protein is CTSPLAGHETQYF. The CDR3 bases are TGCACCAGCCCTTTAGCGGGGCACGAGACCCAGTACTTC.